This entry features one T cell receptor (beta chain) sequence. The antigen is not known. A much bigger clone sits one base away, suggesting this may be a read error. The sample holds other DNA sequences that translate to the same CDR3. Trimming shortened V by 8 bases and J by 0 bases, and 5 bases separated the two germline ends. Germline V gives CDR1 MNHEY, CDR2 SVGAGI. The CDR3 consists of 12 residues. The table came from immunoSEQ multiplex PCR; TCRdb's copy has only in-frame clones and leaves some out. The data show about 990,000 clones, around 78% seen once. The sample belongs to a study of shared clonotypes between healthy human individuals. Study observations and caveats: Larger richness was generally estimated for naive than memory subsets.

Input material: memory CD4+ T cells from PBMCs. The subset is: CD45RA-negative fraction. This chain joins TRBV6-5 and TRBJ1-3; D is undetermined. The clonotype comes from a man in his late teens or twenties in good health. Some clones in this sample may be carry-over from other donors' samples. This CDR3 is CASRSSGNTIYF. CDR3 sequence (DNA): TGTGCCAGCCGGAGCTCTGGAAACACCATATATTTT.